Here is one T cell receptor (beta chain) with its context. Trimming stripped 2 bases from V and 4 bases from J, with 6 bases between. The CDR3 has 13 amino acids. Germline V lookup: CDR1 KGHSH, CDR2 LQKENI. Time point given: persistent/refractory GD, antithyroid drugs over 5 years with positive TRAb. RNA isolated from PBMCs was used to make the TCR library. This sample stems from a study of regulatory T cells in long-lasting Graves disease. Assembly of TCR beta libraries relied on iRepertoire HTBI primers together with Arm-PCR of CDR3 regions. One entry per CDR3 protein results from TCRdb running MiXCR on the multiplex PCR reads. The data hold about 290,000 distinct CDR3 sequences, with 22% observed a single time.

The source material was peripheral blood mononuclear cells (PBMCs), sampled when the disease was refractory, from a patient treated with antithyroid drugs. The V call is TRBV18, the J call TRBJ1-5; no definite D call. The sequence came from a female donor with Graves disease. CDR3 sequence reads: CASSPARNQPQHF. CDR3 bases: TGTGCCAGCTCACCAGCAAGGAATCAGCCCCAGCATTTT.